This T cell receptor (beta chain) was observed in a study of regulatory T cells in long-lasting Graves disease. Study-level information: Graves' patients, diagnosed recently, had received antithyroid drugs under 3 months.

CDR1 SGHDN and CDR2 FVKESK come from the germline V gene. The CDR3 loop spans 16 amino acids. V gave up 1 base and J gave up 3 bases, with 14 bases separating them. Time point defined: newly diagnosed GD, antithyroid drugs for less than 3 months. TCR sequences were obtained from RNA taken from PBMCs. Each of the patients was recruited from an endocrinology department situated in Xi'an, China. Both iRepertoire HTBI primers and Arm-PCR of CDR3 regions were used to build the TCR beta libraries. MiXCR, applied by TCRdb to the multiplex PCR reads, yields one record per CDR3 protein. The sample carries about 540,000 distinct CDR3 sequences, about 14% recorded once. This clonotype has at least ten counts. Its antigen is undetermined. Study-wide results and limits: Persistent patients shared more public clonotypes (roughly 2,800) than new patients (roughly 970).

The same data also contributed to another study, on T cells in Graves' hyperthyroidism and ophthalmopathy.

The V call is TRBV14, the J call TRBJ2-3; tentative D call: TRBD1 (5 bases). This TCR came from a man aged 30 to 39 with Graves disease. This material consisted of peripheral blood mononuclear cells (PBMCs), taken at new diagnosis, from a patient treated with antithyroid drugs. CDR3 region: CASSQARGPGTDTQYF. In DNA form, the CDR3 reads TGTGCCAGCAGCCAAGCAAGGGGTCCAGGAACAGATACGCAGTATTTT.